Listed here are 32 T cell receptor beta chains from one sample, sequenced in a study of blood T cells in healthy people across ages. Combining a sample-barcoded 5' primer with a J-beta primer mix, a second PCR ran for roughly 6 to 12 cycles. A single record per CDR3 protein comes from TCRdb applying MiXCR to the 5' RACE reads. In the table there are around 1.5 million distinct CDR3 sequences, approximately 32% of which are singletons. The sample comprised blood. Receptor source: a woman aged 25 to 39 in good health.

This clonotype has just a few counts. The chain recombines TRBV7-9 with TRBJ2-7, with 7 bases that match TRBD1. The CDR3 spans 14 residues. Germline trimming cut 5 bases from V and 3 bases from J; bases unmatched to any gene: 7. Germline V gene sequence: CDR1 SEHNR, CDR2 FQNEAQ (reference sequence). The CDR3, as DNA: TGTGCCAGCAGCATAGGGGGCGCCGGCTACGAGCAGTACTTC. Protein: CASSIGGAGYEQYF.

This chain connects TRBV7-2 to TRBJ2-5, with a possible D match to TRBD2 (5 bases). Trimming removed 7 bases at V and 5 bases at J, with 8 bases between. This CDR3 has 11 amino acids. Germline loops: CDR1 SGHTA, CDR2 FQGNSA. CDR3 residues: CASTQRETQYF. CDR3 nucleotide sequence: TGTGCCAGCACCCAGCGGGAGACCCAGTACTTC.

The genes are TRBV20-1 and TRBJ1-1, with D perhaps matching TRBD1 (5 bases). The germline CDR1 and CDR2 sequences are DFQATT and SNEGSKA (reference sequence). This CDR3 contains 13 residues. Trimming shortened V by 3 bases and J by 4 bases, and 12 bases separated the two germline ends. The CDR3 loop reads CSASGGMITEAFF. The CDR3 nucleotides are TGCAGTGCTAGCGGGGGAATGATCACTGAAGCTTTCTTT.

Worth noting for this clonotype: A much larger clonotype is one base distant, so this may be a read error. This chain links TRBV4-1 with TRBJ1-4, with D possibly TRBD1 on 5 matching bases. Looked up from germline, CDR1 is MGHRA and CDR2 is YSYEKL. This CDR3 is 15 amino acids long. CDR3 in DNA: TGCGCCAGCAGCCAACAGGGATCAACTAATGAAAAACCGTTTTTT. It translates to CASSQQGSTNEKPFF.

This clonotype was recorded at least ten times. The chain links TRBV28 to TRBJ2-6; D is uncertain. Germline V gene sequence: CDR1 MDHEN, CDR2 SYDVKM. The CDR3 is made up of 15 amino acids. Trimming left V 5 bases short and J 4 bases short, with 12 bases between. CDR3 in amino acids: CASSTTHRGANVLTF. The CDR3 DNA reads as TGTGCCAGCAGTACAACCCATAGGGGGGCCAACGTCCTGACTTTC.

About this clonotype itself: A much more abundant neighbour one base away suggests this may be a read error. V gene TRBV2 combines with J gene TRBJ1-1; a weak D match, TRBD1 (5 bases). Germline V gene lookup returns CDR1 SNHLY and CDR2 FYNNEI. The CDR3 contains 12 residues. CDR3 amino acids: CAKGQGRSETFF. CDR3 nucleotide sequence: TGTGCTAAGGGCCAGGGCAGGTCTGAAACTTTCTTT.

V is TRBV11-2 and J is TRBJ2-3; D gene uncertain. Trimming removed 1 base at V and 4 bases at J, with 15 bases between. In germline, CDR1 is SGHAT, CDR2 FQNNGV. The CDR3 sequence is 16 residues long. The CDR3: CASSLGSLQSADTQYF. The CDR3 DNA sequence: TGTGCCAGCAGCTTAGGTAGCCTCCAGTCGGCAGATACGCAGTATTTT.

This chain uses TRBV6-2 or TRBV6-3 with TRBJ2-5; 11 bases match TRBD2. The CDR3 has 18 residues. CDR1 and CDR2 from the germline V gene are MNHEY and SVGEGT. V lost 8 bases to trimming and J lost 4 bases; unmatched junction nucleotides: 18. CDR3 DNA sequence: TGTGCCAGCGGATCCCGGACTAGCGGGTCCCTAGGTGGAGAGACCCAGTACTTC. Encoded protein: CASGSRTSGSLGGETQYF.

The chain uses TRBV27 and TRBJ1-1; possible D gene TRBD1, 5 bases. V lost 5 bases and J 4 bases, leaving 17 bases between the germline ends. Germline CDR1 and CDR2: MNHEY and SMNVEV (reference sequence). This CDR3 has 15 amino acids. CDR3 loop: CASSPQTLGVTEAFF. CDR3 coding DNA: TGTGCCAGCAGTCCCCAGACCCTGGGGGTCACTGAAGCTTTCTTT.

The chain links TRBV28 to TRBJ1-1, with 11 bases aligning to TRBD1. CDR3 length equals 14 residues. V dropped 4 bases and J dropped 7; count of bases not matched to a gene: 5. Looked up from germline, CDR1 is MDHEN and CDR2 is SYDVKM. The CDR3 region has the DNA TGTGCCAGCAGTTCGGGACAGGGGGTCCTTGAAGCTTTCTTT. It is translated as CASSSGQGVLEAFF.

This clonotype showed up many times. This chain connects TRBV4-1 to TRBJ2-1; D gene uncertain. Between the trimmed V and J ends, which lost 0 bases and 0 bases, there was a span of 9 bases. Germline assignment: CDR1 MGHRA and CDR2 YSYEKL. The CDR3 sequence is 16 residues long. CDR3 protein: CASSQDGRSSYNEQFF. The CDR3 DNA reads TGCGCCAGCAGCCAAGATGGCCGGAGCTCCTACAATGAGCAGTTCTTC.

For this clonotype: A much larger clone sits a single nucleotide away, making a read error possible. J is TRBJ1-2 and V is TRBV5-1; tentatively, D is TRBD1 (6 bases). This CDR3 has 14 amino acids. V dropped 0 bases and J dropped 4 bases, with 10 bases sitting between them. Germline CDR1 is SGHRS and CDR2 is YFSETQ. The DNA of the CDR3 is TGCGCCAGCAGCTTGGACAGGGCGGGCTATGGCTACACCTTC. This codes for CASSLDRAGYGYTF.

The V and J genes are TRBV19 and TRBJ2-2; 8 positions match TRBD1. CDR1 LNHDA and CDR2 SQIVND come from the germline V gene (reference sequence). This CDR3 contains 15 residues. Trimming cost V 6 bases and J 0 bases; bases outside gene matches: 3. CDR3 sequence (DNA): TGTGCCAGTAGGACAGGGGATACGAACACCGGGGAGCTGTTTTTT. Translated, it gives CASRTGDTNTGELFF. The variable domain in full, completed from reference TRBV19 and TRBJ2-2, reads DGGITQSPKYLFRKEGQNVTLSCEQNLNHDAMYWYRQDPGQGLRLIYYSQIVNDFQKGDIAEGYSVSREKKESFPLTVTSAQKNPTAFYLCASRTGDTNTGELFFGEGSRLTVL.

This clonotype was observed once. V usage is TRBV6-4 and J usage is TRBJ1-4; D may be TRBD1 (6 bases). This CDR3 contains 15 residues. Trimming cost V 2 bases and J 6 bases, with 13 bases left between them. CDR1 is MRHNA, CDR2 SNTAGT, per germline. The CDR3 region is CASSDQDSPDEKLFF. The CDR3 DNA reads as TGTGCCAGCAGTGACCAGGACAGCCCGGATGAAAAACTGTTTTTT.

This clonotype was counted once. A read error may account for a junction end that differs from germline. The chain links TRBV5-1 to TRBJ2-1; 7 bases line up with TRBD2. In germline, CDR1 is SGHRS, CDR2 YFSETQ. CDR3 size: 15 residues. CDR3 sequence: CANSLRTSEVNEQFF. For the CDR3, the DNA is TGCGCCAACAGCTTAAGGACTAGTGAGGTCAATGAGCAGTTCTTC.

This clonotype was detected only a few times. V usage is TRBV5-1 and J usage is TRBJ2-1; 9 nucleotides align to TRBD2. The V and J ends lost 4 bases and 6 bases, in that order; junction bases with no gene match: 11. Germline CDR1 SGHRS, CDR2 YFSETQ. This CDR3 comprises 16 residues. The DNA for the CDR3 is TGCGCCAGCAGCAGACCGGGACTAGCCTCAATCAATGAGCAGTTCTTC. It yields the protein CASSRPGLASINEQFF. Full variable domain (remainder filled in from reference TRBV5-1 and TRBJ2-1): KAGVTQTPRYLIKTRGQQVTLSCSPISGHRSVSWYQQTPGQGLQFLFEYFSETQRNKGNFPGRFSGRQFSNSRSEMNVSTLELGDSALYLCASSRPGLASINEQFFGPGTRLTVL.

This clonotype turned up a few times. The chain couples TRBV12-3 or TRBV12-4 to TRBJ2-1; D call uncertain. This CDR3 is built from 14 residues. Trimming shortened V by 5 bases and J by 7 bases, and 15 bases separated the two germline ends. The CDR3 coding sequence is TGTGCCAGCAGTCCTCGGGTATTTGATAATGAGCAGTTCTTC. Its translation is CASSPRVFDNEQFF.

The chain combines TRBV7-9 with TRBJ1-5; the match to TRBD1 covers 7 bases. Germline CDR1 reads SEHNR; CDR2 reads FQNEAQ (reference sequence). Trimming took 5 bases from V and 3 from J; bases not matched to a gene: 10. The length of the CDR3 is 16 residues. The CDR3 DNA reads TGTGCCAGCAGCATAAGCCTCGGGACAGACAATCAGCCCCAGCATTTT. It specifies CASSISLGTDNQPQHF. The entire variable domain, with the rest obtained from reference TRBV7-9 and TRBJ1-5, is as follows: DTGVSQNPRHKITKRGQNVTFRCDPISEHNRLYWYRQTLGQGPEFLTYFQNEAQLEKSRLLSDRFSAERPKGSFSTLEIQRTEQGDSAMYLCASSISLGTDNQPQHFGDGTRLSIL.

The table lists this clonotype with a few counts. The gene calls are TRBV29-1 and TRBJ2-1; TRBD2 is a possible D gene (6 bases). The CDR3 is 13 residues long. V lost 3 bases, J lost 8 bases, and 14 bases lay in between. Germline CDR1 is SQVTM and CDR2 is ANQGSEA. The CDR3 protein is CSVEELAVYEQFF. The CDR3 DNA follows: TGCAGCGTTGAGGAACTAGCTGTCTATGAGCAGTTCTTC.

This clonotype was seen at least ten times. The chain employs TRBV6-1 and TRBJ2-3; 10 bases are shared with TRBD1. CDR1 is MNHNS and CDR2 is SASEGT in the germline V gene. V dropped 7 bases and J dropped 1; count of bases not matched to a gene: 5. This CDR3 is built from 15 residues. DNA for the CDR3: TGTGCCAGCACCGGGGGACAGGGGCGCACAGATACGCAGTATTTT. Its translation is CASTGGQGRTDTQYF.

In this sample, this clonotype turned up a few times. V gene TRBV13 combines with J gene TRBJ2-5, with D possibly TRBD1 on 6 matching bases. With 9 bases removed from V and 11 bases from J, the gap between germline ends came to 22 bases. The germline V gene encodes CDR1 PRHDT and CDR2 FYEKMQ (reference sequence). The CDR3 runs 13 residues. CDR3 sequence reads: CASSTYRVQEQYF. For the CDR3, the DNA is TGTGCCAGTAGCACCTACAGGGTTCAGGAGCAGTACTTC.

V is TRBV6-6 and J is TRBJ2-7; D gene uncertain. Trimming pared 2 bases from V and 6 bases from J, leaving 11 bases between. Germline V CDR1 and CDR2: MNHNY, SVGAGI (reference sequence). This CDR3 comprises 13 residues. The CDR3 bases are TGTGCCAGCAGTTACAGGTCGAACGTCGAGCAGTACTTC. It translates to CASSYRSNVEQYF.

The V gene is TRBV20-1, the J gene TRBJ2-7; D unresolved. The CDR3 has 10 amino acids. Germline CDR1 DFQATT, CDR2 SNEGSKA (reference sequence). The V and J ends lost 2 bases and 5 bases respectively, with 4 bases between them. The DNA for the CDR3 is TGCAGTGCTAGATGGCACGAGCAGTACTTC. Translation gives CSARWHEQYF.

CDR3 sequence (DNA): TGTGCCAGCGCGGACAGGGGTTTCTACGAGCAGTACTTC. It codes for CASADRGFYEQYF. V is TRBV7-9 and J is TRBJ2-7; 9 bases are shared with TRBD1. CDR3 length: 13 amino acids. The junction had 5 bases not matched to a gene; V was cut back by 8 bases and J by 3 bases. Germline loops: CDR1 SEHNR, CDR2 FQNEAQ (reference sequence).

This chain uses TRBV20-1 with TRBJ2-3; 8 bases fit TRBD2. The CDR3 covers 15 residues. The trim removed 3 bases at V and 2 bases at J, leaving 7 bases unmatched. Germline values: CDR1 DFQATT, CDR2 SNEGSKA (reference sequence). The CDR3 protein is CSARLRGGVTDTQYF. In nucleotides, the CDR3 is TGCAGTGCTAGGTTACGGGGGGGGGTCACAGATACGCAGTATTTT.

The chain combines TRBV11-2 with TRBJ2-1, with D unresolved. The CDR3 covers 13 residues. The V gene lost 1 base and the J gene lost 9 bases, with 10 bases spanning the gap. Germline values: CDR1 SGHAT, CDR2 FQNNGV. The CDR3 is CASSLVVASEQFF. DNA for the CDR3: TGTGCCAGCAGCTTAGTCGTAGCTTCTGAGCAGTTCTTC.

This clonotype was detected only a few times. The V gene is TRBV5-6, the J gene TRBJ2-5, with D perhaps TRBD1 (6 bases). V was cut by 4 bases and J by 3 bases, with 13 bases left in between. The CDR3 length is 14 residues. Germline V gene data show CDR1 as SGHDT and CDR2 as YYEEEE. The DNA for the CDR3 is TGTGCCAGCAGCCCACAGGGTGGCAAAGAGACCCAGTACTTC. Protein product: CASSPQGGKETQYF.

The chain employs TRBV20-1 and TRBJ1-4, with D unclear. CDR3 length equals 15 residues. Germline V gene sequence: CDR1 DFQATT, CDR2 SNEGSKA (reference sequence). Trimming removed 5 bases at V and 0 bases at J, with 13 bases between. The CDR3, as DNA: TGCAGTGCTCTCCCGTCCTTGGCAACTAATGAAAAACTGTTTTTT. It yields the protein CSALPSLATNEKLFF.

The CDR3: CASSFMRGGANVLTF. The CDR3 bases are TGTGCCAGCAGTTTTATGCGAGGAGGGGCCAACGTCCTGACTTTC. V gene TRBV28 combines with J gene TRBJ2-6; no clear D gene. CDR3 length: 15 amino acids. From germline, CDR1 is MDHEN and CDR2 SYDVKM. Trimming cost V 3 bases and J 4 bases, with 10 bases left between them.

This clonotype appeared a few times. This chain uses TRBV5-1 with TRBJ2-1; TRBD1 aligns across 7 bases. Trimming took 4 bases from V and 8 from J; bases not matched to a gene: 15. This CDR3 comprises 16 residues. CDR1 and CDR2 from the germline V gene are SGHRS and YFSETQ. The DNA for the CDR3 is TGCGCCAGCAGCCCCCCACAAACGACAGGGAGAGATGAGCAGTTCTTC. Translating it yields CASSPPQTTGRDEQFF. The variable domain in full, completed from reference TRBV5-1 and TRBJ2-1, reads KAGVTQTPRYLIKTRGQQVTLSCSPISGHRSVSWYQQTPGQGLQFLFEYFSETQRNKGNFPGRFSGRQFSNSRSEMNVSTLELGDSALYLCASSPPQTTGRDEQFFGPGTRLTVL.

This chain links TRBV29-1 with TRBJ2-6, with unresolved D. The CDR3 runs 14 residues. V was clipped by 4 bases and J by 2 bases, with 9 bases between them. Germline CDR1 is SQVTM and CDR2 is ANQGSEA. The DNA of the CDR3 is TGCAGCGTTGCAAAAGGTACTGGGGCCAACGTCCTGACTTTC. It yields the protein CSVAKGTGANVLTF.

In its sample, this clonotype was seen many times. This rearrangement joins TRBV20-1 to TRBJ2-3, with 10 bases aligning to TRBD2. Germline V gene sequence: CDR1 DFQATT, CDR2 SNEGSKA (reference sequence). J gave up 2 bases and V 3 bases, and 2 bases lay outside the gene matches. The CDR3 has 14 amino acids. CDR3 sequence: CSARLAGVTDTQYF. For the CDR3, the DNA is TGCAGTGCTAGGCTAGCGGGAGTCACAGATACGCAGTATTTT.